This entry lists 7 T cell receptor beta chains sequenced from one sample in a study of blood T cell repertoires in COVID-19. The method was immunoSEQ multiplex PCR; TCRdb's version includes in-frame clones alone and lacks a portion of them. Of 100,000 to 110,000 clones listed, 85% are singletons. The sequenced sample consisted of peripheral blood. These receptors all stem from a human donor in a cohort sampled during active COVID-19.

The V gene is TRBV27, the J gene TRBJ1-1; no firm D call. Germline assignment: CDR1 MNHEY and CDR2 SMNVEV (reference sequence). The CDR3 totals 14 residues. Between the trimmed V and J ends, which lost 3 bases and 0 bases, there was a span of 8 bases. In DNA form, the CDR3 reads TGTGCCAGCAGTTTTGGGCCCATGAACACTGAAGCTTTCTTT. The encoded protein is CASSFGPMNTEAFF.

The chain recombines TRBV6-4 with TRBJ2-1; a possible D gene is TRBD1 (5 bases). Germline V gene lookup returns CDR1 MRHNA and CDR2 SNTAGT. CDR3 size: 15 residues. V shed 0 bases and J shed 10 bases, with 16 bases lying between them. The CDR3 region is CASSDSGRTSSEQFF. As DNA, the CDR3 is TGTGCCAGCAGTGACTCGGGGCGAACCTCATCCGAGCAGTTCTTC.

This rearrangement joins TRBV4-1 to TRBJ2-2; TRBD2 aligns across 9 bases. This CDR3 contains 17 residues. CDR1 and CDR2 from the germline V gene are MGHRA and YSYEKL. V trimming: 4 bases; J trimming: 6 bases; junction bases outside the gene matches: 12. For the CDR3, the DNA is TGCGCCAGCAGCCGAGGAACCGGGACTAGCCCGTCCGGGGAGCTGTTTTTT. It encodes CASSRGTGTSPSGELFF.

J is TRBJ2-3 and V is TRBV5-4; 10 bases line up with TRBD1. The CDR3 spans 15 residues. J lost 1 base, V lost 3 bases, and 2 bases had no gene match. CDR1 and CDR2 from the germline V gene are SGHNT and YYREEE (reference sequence). The CDR3 sequence: CASSYGQGGTDTQYF. The CDR3 DNA follows: TGTGCCAGCAGCTATGGACAGGGGGGCACAGATACGCAGTATTTT.

This clone turned up a few times. The V call is TRBV5-1, the J call TRBJ2-6; D might be TRBD2 (6 bases). Germline V gene data show CDR1 as SGHRS and CDR2 as YFSETQ. CDR3 length: 17 residues. V was pared by 4 bases and J by 1 base, with 15 bases between. The CDR3 is CASSTDGTVSGANVLTF. CDR3 DNA: TGCGCCAGCAGCACGGACGGGACTGTGTCTGGGGCCAACGTCCTGACTTTC.

The table lists this clone with a count of one. The CDR3 DNA reads as TGTGCCAGCAGCTTGGACCTAGCGGGAGGTAACGAGCAGTACTTC. Encoded protein: CASSLDLAGGNEQYF. This chain connects TRBV5-4 to TRBJ2-7, with TRBD2 matching 11 bases. V was clipped by 0 bases and J by 5 bases; unmatched bases: 4. Germline CDR1 SGHNT, CDR2 YYREEE (reference sequence). The CDR3 is 15 amino acids.

The J gene is TRBJ1-4, the V gene TRBV6-6; D perhaps matches TRBD1 (6 bases). V lost 9 bases to trimming and J lost 8 bases, with 13 bases between them. CDR3 length equals 12 residues. CDR1 is MNHNY, CDR2 SVGAGI, per germline (reference sequence). The CDR3 nucleotides read TGTGCCAGTTACAGGGTCGGGGAAAAACTGTTTTTT. Translating it yields CASYRVGEKLFF.